This record covers a single T cell receptor beta chain. The data originate from a study of control samples from healthy donors and cancer patients. The CDR3 is 15 amino acids. Sequencing used immunoSEQ multiplex PCR; TCRdb keeps in-frame clones, though not all of them. This sample has under 450,000 clones, with 75% to 95% found just once. This receptor was taken from a man aged 40-49 years with head and neck cancer. The chain joins TRBV1 to TRBJ1-1. TRBV1 has pseudogene status. What was sequenced was PBMCs. CDR3 protein: CTSSQEWVRFTEAFF. The CDR3 nucleotides are TGCACCAGCAGCCAAGAATGGGTTAGGTTCACTGAAGCTTTCTTT.